One sample yielded the 9 T cell receptor beta chains listed below, sequenced in a study of T cells in localized non-small cell lung cancer. The data were produced by immunoSEQ multiplex PCR, yet TCRdb's version contains in-frame clones alone and is incomplete. The data contain 19,000 or so clones, around 90% of them seen just once; the ten biggest clones take up 30%. The sample in question was peripheral blood mononuclear cells, obtained before any cancer treatment. These receptors all stem from an older male donor with stage II lung adenocarcinoma.

The V and J genes are TRBV9 and TRBJ2-3; D remains unclear. Trimming took 5 bases from V and 0 from J, leaving 7 bases between them. The length of the CDR3 is 13 residues. Germline V lookup: CDR1 SGDLS, CDR2 YYNGEE. In DNA form, the CDR3 reads TGTGCCAGCAGTCGTTCTAGCACAGATACGCAGTATTTT. It codes for CASSRSSTDTQYF.

V and J are TRBV7-9 and TRBJ1-2, with 8 bases identical to TRBD1. Losses at the gene ends were 3 bases for V and 0 bases for J; bases not matched to a gene: 3. In germline, CDR1 is SEHNR, CDR2 FQNEAQ (reference sequence). The CDR3 runs 15 residues. CDR3 amino acids: CASSFGTGANYGYTF. In DNA form, the CDR3 reads TGTGCCAGCAGCTTTGGGACAGGAGCTAACTATGGCTACACCTTC.

The count of this clone is one. V usage is TRBV18 and J usage is TRBJ2-3; TRBD1 aligns across 9 bases. Per the germline V gene, CDR1 is KGHSH and CDR2 is LQKENI. The ends lost 4 bases at V and 4 bases at J; junction bases unmatched: 9. This CDR3 comprises 16 residues. CDR3 bases: TGTGCCAGCTCACTGTCCGGGACAGGGCGGCCAGATACGCAGTATTTT. Encoded protein: CASSLSGTGRPDTQYF.

This chain uses TRBV2 with TRBJ1-1; D remains ambiguous. V was cut by 3 bases and J by 1 base, with 15 bases left in between. CDR3 size: 16 residues. The germline CDR1 and CDR2 sequences are SNHLY and FYNNEI. CDR3 in DNA: TGTGCCAGCAGTGACTGGCCTTTAACCCCGAACACTGAAGCTTTCTTT. Translating gives CASSDWPLTPNTEAFF.

This clone came up once. The V and J genes are TRBV19 and TRBJ2-3, with D possibly TRBD2 on 5 matching bases. There are 13 residues in the CDR3. CDR1 LNHDA and CDR2 SQIVND come from the germline V gene (reference sequence). Trimming stripped 6 bases from V and 0 bases from J, with 7 bases between. The CDR3: CASRDLSTDTQYF. The CDR3 nucleotides read TGTGCCAGTAGGGACTTGAGCACAGATACGCAGTATTTT.

This clone is labeled as hyperexpanded (1% or more). V is TRBV28 and J is TRBJ2-5; D is perhaps TRBD1 (6 bases). V lost 2 bases and J 3 bases, leaving 19 bases between the germline ends. CDR3 length equals 17 residues. CDR1 MDHEN and CDR2 SYDVKM come from the germline V gene. The chain's CDR3 is CASSLTGQGNWEETQYF. CDR3 nucleotides: TGTGCCAGCAGTTTAACAGGGCAGGGGAATTGGGAAGAGACCCAGTACTTC.

This chain uses TRBV18 with TRBJ2-1, with TRBD1 matching over 7 bases. The CDR3 length is 16 residues. Looked up from germline, CDR1 is KGHSH and CDR2 is LQKENI. Trimming at V came to 3 bases and at J to 6 bases, leaving 11 bases not matched to a gene. The CDR3 DNA sequence: TGTGCCAGCTCACCCCCCGGGACAGAAACTATCAATGAGCAGTTCTTC. It is translated as CASSPPGTETINEQFF.

The chain carries TRBV19 and TRBJ2-7; 7 nucleotides agree with TRBD2. The germline gives CDR1 LNHDA, CDR2 SQIVND (reference sequence). The CDR3 extends over 14 amino acids. The ends lost 2 bases at V and 5 bases at J; junction bases unmatched: 6. The CDR3 spells CASSINAGVHEQYF. The CDR3 nucleotides are TGTGCCAGTAGTATAAACGCGGGAGTCCACGAGCAGTACTTC.

This clone appeared a single time. The chain recombines TRBV19 with TRBJ2-5; no reliable D call. The CDR3 length is 12 residues. The V end was cut by 5 bases, the J end by 5 bases, with 9 bases between. Germline loops: CDR1 LNHDA, CDR2 SQIVND (reference sequence). The CDR3, as DNA: TGTGCCAGTAGTCTCTTTAGGGAGACCCAGTACTTC. Its protein is CASSLFRETQYF.